The next 20 T cell receptor beta chains were all read from a single sample in a study of cytomegalovirus exposure and HLA in healthy donors. 13 Jbeta primers and 60 Vbeta primers were used for the PCR. Assay: immunoSEQ multiplex PCR; the TCRdb copy retains only in-frame clones and omits some. The repertoire holds over 95,000 clones, roughly 67% seen once, with roughly 8.3% in the top ten. The sequenced sample consisted of PBMCs. Receptors were obtained from a young man in good health and CMV-seropositive.

The J gene is TRBJ2-3, the V gene TRBV2; no clear D. Germline assignment: CDR1 SNHLY and CDR2 FYNNEI. The length of the CDR3 is 14 residues. The CDR3 reads CVFEVPFSTDTQYF. CDR3 in DNA: TGTGTCTTCGAGGTCCCGTTTTCCACAGATACGCAGTATTTT.

The chain has TRBV5-1 and TRBJ2-3; TRBD1 matches 7 bases. Germline CDR1 SGHRS, CDR2 YFSETQ. The CDR3 consists of 17 residues. J gave up 3 bases and V 4 bases, and 14 bases lay outside the gene matches. For the CDR3, the DNA is TGCGCCAGCAGCCGGAGCCCGGGACAGCGAACTACAGATACGCAGTATTTT. It codes for CASSRSPGQRTTDTQYF.

The V gene is TRBV21-1, the J gene TRBJ1-5; the table's D call TRBD1 went unverified against the DNA. TRBV21-1 is deemed a pseudogene. CDR3 length: 13 residues. The CDR3 DNA reads as TGTGCCAGCAGCGAGGACAGGGGTCAGCCCCAGCATTTT. Protein: CASSEDRGQPQHF.

This clone appeared once. Written as DNA, the CDR3 is TGCGCCAGCAGCCACCCAGGCTCTGGAAACACCATATATTTT. It yields the protein CASSHPGSGNTIYF. The chain links TRBV4-1 to TRBJ1-3; unclear D gene. This CDR3 spans 14 amino acids. Trimming removed 3 bases from V and 0 bases from J, with 6 bases in between. Germline V lookup: CDR1 MGHRA, CDR2 YSYEKL.

The rearrangement uses TRBV7-6 and TRBJ2-7, with 8 positions matching TRBD2. The CDR3 is 15 residues long. V was pared by 5 bases and J by 3 bases, with 9 bases of the junction left unmatched. CDR1 is SGHVS, CDR2 FNYEAQ, per germline. The CDR3 DNA follows: TGTGCCAGCAGCATATCTAGCGGGCCCTACTACGAGCAGTACGTC. Its translation is CASSISSGPYYEQYV.

The chain employs TRBV6-6 and TRBJ2-7, with 8 bases matching TRBD1. Germline-derived CDR1 and CDR2 are MNHNY and SVGAGI (reference sequence). The CDR3 has 15 residues. The V and J ends lost 0 bases and 3 bases, in that order; junction bases with no gene match: 4. Written as DNA, the CDR3 is TGTGCCAGCAGTTACTCCCGGGACAGGAACTACGAGCAGTACTTC. Amino acid sequence: CASSYSRDRNYEQYF.

This clone came up a few times. The rearrangement uses TRBV10-3 and TRBJ1-1, with unresolved D. Per the germline V gene, CDR1 is ENHRY and CDR2 is SYGVKD. The CDR3 is 15 residues long. Trimming left V 3 bases short and J 7 bases short, with 18 bases between. CDR3 region: CAISDHDHGNDEAFF. CDR3 bases: TGTGCCATCAGTGACCACGACCACGGGAACGATGAAGCTTTCTTT.

This clone has just a few counts. This rearrangement joins TRBV29-1 to TRBJ1-1; TRBD1 matches 8 bases. The CDR3 runs 13 residues. V lost 6 bases, J lost 1 base, and 4 bases stayed unmatched. CDR1 and CDR2 from the germline V gene are SQVTM and ANQGSEA. The CDR3 here is CSVGDRRNTEAFF. The DNA of the CDR3 is TGCAGCGTCGGGGACAGGAGGAACACTGAAGCTTTCTTT. Based on the CDR3 plus reference TRBV29-1 and TRBJ1-1, the full variable domain is SAVISQKPSRDICQRGTSLTIQCQVDSQVTMMFWYRQQPGQSLTLIATANQGSEATYESGFVIDKFPISRPNLTFSTLTVSNMSPEDSSIYLCSVGDRRNTEAFFGQGTRLTVV.

The rearrangement links TRBV7-2 to TRBJ2-2; 8 positions agree with TRBD2. From germline, CDR1 is SGHTA and CDR2 FQGNSA. The trim removed 1 base at V and 8 bases at J, leaving 3 bases unmatched. CDR3 length equals 14 residues. Here the CDR3 DNA reads TGTGCCAGCAGCTTAGGCGGGGGGCCGGGGGAGCTGTTTTTT. This codes for CASSLGGGPGELFF.

The chain combines TRBV5-1 with TRBJ2-5, with 9 nucleotides matching TRBD2. J lost 1 base, V lost 0 bases, and 4 bases had no gene match. CDR1 and CDR2 from the germline V gene are SGHRS and YFSETQ. The CDR3 spans 16 residues. The CDR3 sequence is CASSLVGSGGQETQYF. The CDR3 coding sequence is TGCGCCAGCAGCTTGGTCGGTAGCGGGGGCCAAGAGACCCAGTACTTC.

Worth noting for this clone: The same CDR3 can be traced to other DNA sequences in this sample. The chain has TRBV6-1 and TRBJ2-7; TRBD1 matches 11 bases. The CDR3 runs to 15 residues. The trim removed 6 bases at V and 2 bases at J, leaving 6 bases unmatched. The germline gives CDR1 MNHNS, CDR2 SASEGT. The CDR3 loop reads CASSYGTGGTYEQYV. The CDR3 DNA reads as TGTGCCAGCAGCTACGGGACAGGGGGGACCTACGAGCAGTACGTC.

The genes are TRBV4-1 and TRBJ2-1; 14 nucleotides line up with TRBD2. The CDR3 consists of 19 residues. V was clipped by 2 bases and J by 4 bases; unmatched bases: 10. Germline CDR1 MGHRA, CDR2 YSYEKL. CDR3 bases: TGCGCCAGCAGCCAACGACTAGCGGGGGGGCGAGCCCGGTACAATGAGCAGTTCTTC. It translates to CASSQRLAGGRARYNEQFF.

This rearrangement joins TRBV5-1 to TRBJ1-4; no clear D. Looked up from germline, CDR1 is SGHRS and CDR2 is YFSETQ. There are 13 residues in the CDR3. The V and J ends lost 7 bases and 7 bases respectively, with 14 bases between them. DNA of the CDR3: TGCGCCAGCTGGAAGACCGGGAGTGAAAAACTGTTTTTT. Protein: CASWKTGSEKLFF.

The chain uses TRBV28 and TRBJ2-7; 9 bases align to TRBD2. This CDR3 comprises 15 residues. From germline, CDR1 is MDHEN and CDR2 SYDVKM. Trimming took 6 bases from V and 2 from J; bases not matched to a gene: 8. CDR3 DNA sequence: TGTGCCAGCAGCCGCCCTAGCGGGGCTACCTACGAGCAGTACTTC. Protein product: CASSRPSGATYEQYF.

The chain links TRBV7-9 to TRBJ1-4; no clear D. The germline V gene has CDR1 SEHNR and CDR2 FQNEAQ (reference sequence). CDR3 size: 16 residues. Trimming cost V 5 bases and J 4 bases, with 17 bases left between them. Here the CDR3 DNA reads TGTGCCAGCAGCCCCTCGAACAAGAATAATAATGAAAAACTGTTTTTT. Its protein product is CASSPSNKNNNEKLFF.

In this sample, this clone turned up a few times. The CDR3 protein is CASSYDWNSPLHF. The CDR3 DNA follows: TGTGCCAGCAGTTATGACTGGAATTCACCCCTCCACTTT. The chain joins TRBV6-5 to TRBJ1-6, with D unresolved. V lost 3 bases and J lost 7, with 7 bases in between. The CDR3 runs to 13 residues. Germline loops: CDR1 MNHEY, CDR2 SVGAGI.

This rearrangement joins TRBV7-9 to TRBJ2-2; no reliable D call. Germline lookup yields CDR1 SEHNR and CDR2 FQNEAQ (reference sequence). Trimming left V 4 bases short and J 3 bases short, with 3 bases between. CDR3 length: 12 amino acids. CDR3 DNA: TGTGCCAGCAGCTGGCACACCGGGGAGCTGTTTTTT. Translated: CASSWHTGELFF.

V gene TRBV5-1 combines with J gene TRBJ2-7; TRBD2 aligns across 7 bases. V lost 2 bases, J lost 1 base, and 9 bases stayed unmatched. Germline CDR1 SGHRS, CDR2 YFSETQ. CDR3 length: 16 residues. The CDR3 region has the DNA TGCGCCAGCAGCTTCAGGACCGGGGGGAATTCCTACGAGCAGTACTTC. Translated, it gives CASSFRTGGNSYEQYF.

In the case of this clone: Sequence at one end of the junction differs from germline and may be a read error. This sequence joins TRBV10-3 and TRBJ2-1; no clear D. Germline V gives CDR1 ENHRY, CDR2 SYGVKD. The CDR3 has 13 amino acids. CDR3: CAISESSDSRMLF. As DNA, the CDR3 is TGTGCCATCAGTGAGTCGTCGGATAGCCGGATGCTCTTC.

The genes are TRBV15 and TRBJ1-6, with 8 nucleotides matching TRBD1. The CDR3 covers 14 residues. Germline V lookup: CDR1 LNHNV, CDR2 YYDKDF (reference sequence). With 8 bases clipped from V and 7 bases from J, the junction kept 7 bases outside the gene matches. DNA for the CDR3: TGTGCCACCGCCCTGGACAGGGCGAATTCACCCCTCCACTTT. Amino acids: CATALDRANSPLHF. The full variable domain, in which reference TRBV15 and TRBJ1-6 provide the parts outside the CDR3, is DAMVIQNPRYQVTQFGKPVTLSCSQTLNHNVMYWYQQKSSQAPKLLFHYYDKDFNNEADTPDNFQSRRPNTSFCFLDIRSPGLGDTAMYLCATALDRANSPLHFGNGTRLTVT.